Here is one T cell receptor beta chain with its context. What it recognizes is unknown. Repertoires were generated with immunoSEQ multiplex PCR, while TCRdb's copy carries only in-frame clones and drops some. This table holds 90,000 to 130,000 clones, about 95% found once. These data are taken from a study of T cell responses to AZD1222 COVID-19 vaccine. Overall study findings and caveats: Following two doses of AZD1222, Spike-specific TCR breadth and depth rose. Only 5 or 6 AZD1222 recipients tested seropositive at baseline. Clonal diversity was possibly underestimated, and white British individuals and females predominated among donors.

Germline V CDR1 and CDR2: SGHTA, FQGNSA. The CDR3 runs 13 residues. The J segment lost 7 bases and the V segment lost 5 bases, leaving 6 bases of the junction unmatched. Combined were second doses at about 4 or about 12 weeks. The sequence derives from an adult who received the AZD1222 COVID-19 vaccine. Source: peripheral blood, taken 28 days after the second AZD1222 dose. V is TRBV7-2 and J is TRBJ1-2; 8 positions match TRBD1. In DNA, the CDR3 is TGTGCCAGCAGCCTAGACAGGGGTGGTGGCTACACCTTC. This translates into CASSLDRGGGYTF.